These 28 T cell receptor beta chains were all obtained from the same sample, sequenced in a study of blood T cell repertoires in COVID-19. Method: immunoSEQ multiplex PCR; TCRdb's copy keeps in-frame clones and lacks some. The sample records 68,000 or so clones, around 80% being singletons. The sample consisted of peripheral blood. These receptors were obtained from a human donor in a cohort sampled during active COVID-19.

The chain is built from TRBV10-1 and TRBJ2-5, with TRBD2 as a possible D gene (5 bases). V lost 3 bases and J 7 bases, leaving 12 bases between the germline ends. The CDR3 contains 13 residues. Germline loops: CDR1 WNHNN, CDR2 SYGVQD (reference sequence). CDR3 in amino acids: CASSDRGVGTQYF. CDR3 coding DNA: TGCGCCAGCAGTGATCGGGGAGTAGGGACCCAGTACTTC.

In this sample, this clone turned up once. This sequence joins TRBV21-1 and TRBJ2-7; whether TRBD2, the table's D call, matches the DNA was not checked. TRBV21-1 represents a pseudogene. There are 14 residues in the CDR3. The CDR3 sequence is CASSRGYYSYEQYF. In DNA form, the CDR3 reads TGTGCCAGCAGCCGAGGGTACTACTCCTACGAGCAGTACTTC.

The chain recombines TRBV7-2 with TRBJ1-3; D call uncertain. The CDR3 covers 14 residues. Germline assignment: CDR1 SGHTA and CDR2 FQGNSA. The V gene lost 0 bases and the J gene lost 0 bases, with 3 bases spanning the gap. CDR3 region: CASSLAYSGNTIYF. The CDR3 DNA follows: TGTGCCAGCAGCTTAGCTTACTCTGGAAACACCATATATTTT.

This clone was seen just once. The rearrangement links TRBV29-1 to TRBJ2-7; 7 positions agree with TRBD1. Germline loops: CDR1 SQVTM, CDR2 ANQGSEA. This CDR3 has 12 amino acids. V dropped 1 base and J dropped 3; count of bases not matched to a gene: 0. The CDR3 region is CSVEGQGYEQYF. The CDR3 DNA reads TGCAGCGTTGAAGGACAGGGCTACGAGCAGTACTTC.

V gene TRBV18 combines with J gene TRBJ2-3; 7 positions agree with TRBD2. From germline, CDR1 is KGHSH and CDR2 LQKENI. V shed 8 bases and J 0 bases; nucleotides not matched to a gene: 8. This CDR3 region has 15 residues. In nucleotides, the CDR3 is TGTGCCAGCGAAGGTAGCGGGCTTAGCACAGATACGCAGTATTTT. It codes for CASEGSGLSTDTQYF. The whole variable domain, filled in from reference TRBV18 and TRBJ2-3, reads NAGVMQNPRHLVRRRGQEARLRCSPMKGHSHVYWYRQLPEEGLKFMVYLQKENIIDESGMPKERFSAEFPKEGPSILRIQQVVRGDSAAYFCASEGSGLSTDTQYFGPGTRLTVL.

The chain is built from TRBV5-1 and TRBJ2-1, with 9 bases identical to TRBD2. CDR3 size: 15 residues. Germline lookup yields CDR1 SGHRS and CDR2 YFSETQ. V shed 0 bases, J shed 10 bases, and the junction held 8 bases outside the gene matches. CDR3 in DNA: TGCGCCAGCAGCTTGGGTGTAGCGGGAGATCGCGAGCAGTTCTTC. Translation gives CASSLGVAGDREQFF. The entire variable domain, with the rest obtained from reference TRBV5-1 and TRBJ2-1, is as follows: KAGVTQTPRYLIKTRGQQVTLSCSPISGHRSVSWYQQTPGQGLQFLFEYFSETQRNKGNFPGRFSGRQFSNSRSEMNVSTLELGDSALYLCASSLGVAGDREQFFGPGTRLTVL.

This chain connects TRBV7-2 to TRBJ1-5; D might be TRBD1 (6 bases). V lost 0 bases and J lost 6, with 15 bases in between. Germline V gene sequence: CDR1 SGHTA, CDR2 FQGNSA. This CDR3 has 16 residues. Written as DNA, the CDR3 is TGTGCCAGCAGCTTAGCCGGGGGGCTCGTGGGTCAGCCCCAGCATTTT. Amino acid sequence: CASSLAGGLVGQPQHF.

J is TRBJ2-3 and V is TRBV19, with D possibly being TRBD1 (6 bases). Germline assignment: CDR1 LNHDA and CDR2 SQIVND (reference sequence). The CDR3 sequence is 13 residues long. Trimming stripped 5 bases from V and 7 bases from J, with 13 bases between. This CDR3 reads CASSPTTGYTQYF. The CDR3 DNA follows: TGTGCCAGTAGTCCTACAACAGGGTATACGCAGTATTTT.

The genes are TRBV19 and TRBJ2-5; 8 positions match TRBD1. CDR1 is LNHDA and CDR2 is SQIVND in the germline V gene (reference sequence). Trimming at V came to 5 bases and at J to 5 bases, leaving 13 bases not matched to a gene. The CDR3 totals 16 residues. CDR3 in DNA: TGTGCCAGTAGTTCGGACAGGGCGGCCGGGCGGGAGACCCAGTACTTC. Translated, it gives CASSSDRAAGRETQYF. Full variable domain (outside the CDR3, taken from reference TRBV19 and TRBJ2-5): DGGITQSPKYLFRKEGQNVTLSCEQNLNHDAMYWYRQDPGQGLRLIYYSQIVNDFQKGDIAEGYSVSREKKESFPLTVTSAQKNPTAFYLCASSSDRAAGRETQYFGPGTRLLVL.

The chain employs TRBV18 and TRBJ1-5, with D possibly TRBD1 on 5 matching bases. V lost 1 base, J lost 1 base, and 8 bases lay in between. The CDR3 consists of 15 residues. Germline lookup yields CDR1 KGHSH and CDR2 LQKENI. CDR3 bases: TGTGCCAGCTCACCACTACAGGCAAGCAATCAGCCCCAGCATTTT. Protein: CASSPLQASNQPQHF.

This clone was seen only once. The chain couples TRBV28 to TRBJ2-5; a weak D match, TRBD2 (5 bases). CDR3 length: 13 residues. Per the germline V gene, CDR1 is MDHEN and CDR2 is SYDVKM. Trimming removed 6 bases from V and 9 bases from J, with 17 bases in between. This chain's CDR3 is CASSLTMIGAQYF. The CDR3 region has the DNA TGTGCCAGCAGCCTAACCATGATCGGGGCCCAGTACTTC.

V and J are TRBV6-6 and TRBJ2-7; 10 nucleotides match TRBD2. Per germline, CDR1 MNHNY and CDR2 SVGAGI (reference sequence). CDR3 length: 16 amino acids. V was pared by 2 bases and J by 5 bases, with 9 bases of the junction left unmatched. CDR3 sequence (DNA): TGTGCCAGCAGTTACGGGGCTAGCGGGAGTATCGACGAGCAGTACTTC. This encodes CASSYGASGSIDEQYF.

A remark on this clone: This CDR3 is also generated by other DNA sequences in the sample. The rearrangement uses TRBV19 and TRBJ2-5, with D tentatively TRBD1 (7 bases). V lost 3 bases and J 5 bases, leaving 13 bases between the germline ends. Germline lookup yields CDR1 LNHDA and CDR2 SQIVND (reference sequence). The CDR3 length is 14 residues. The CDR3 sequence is CASSIGGGGETQYF. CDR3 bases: TGTGCCAGTAGTATCGGAGGAGGGGGCGAGACCCAGTACTTC.

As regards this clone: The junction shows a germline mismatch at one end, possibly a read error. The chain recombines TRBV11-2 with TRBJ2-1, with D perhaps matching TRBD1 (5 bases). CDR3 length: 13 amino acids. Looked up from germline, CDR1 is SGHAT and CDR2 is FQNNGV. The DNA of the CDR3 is TGTGCCAGCAGCGTAGACAGCTACAATGAGCAGTTCTTC. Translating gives CASSVDSYNEQFF.

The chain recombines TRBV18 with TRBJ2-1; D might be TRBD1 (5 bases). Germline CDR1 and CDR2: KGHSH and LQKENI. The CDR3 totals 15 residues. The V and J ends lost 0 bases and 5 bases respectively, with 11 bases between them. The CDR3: CASSPPAREHNEQFF. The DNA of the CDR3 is TGTGCCAGCTCACCACCGGCCAGGGAACACAATGAGCAGTTCTTC.

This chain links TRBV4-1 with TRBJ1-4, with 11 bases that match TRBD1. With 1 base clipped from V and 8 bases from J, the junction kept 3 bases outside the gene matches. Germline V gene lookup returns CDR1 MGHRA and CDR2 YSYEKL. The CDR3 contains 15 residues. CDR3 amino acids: CASSQAGQGAEKLFF. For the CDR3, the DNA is TGCGCCAGCAGCCAAGCCGGACAGGGGGCGGAAAAACTGTTTTTT.

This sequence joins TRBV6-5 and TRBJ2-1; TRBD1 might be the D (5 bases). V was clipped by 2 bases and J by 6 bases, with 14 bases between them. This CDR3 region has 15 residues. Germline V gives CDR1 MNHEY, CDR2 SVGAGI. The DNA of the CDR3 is TGTGCCAGCAGTTACGTGCGTGGCAGGGTCAATGAGCAGTTCTTC. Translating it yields CASSYVRGRVNEQFF.

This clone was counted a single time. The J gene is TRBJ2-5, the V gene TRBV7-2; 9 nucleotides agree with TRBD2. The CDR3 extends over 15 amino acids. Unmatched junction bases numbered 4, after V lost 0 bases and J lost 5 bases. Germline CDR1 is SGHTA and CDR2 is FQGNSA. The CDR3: CASSLARGGEETQYF. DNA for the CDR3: TGTGCCAGCAGCTTAGCGCGGGGGGGAGAGGAGACCCAGTACTTC.

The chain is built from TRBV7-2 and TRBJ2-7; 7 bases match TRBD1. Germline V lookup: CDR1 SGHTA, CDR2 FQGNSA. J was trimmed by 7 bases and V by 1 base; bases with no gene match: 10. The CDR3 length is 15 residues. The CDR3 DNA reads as TGTGCCAGCAGCTTAGTCGGGCAGGGGGTTCGGGAGCAGTACTTC. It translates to CASSLVGQGVREQYF.

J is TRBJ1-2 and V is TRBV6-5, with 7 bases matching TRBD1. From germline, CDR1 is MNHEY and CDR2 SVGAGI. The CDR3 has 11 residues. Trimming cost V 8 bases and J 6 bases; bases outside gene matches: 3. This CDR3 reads CASQGVDGYTF. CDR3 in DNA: TGTGCCAGCCAGGGGGTTGATGGCTACACCTTC.

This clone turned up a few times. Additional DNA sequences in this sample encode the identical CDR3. CDR3: CASSSLQGSPLHF. The CDR3 DNA reads as TGTGCCAGCAGCTCTCTACAGGGCTCACCCCTCCACTTT. This chain joins TRBV5-6 and TRBJ1-6; D is perhaps TRBD1 (6 bases). This CDR3 is built from 13 residues. The germline V and J ends were trimmed by 3 bases and 10 bases, with 11 bases remaining between them. Per the germline V gene, CDR1 is SGHDT and CDR2 is YYEEEE. The full variable domain, completed using reference TRBV5-6 and TRBJ1-6, is DAGVTQSPTHLIKTRGQQVTLRCSPKSGHDTVSWYQQALGQGPQFIFQYYEEEERQRGNFPDRFSGHQFPNYSSELNVNALLLGDSALYLCASSSLQGSPLHFGNGTRLTVT.

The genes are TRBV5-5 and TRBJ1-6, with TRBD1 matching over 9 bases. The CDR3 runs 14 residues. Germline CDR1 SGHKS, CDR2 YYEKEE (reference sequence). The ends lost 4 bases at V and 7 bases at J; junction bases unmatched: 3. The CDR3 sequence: CASSRDRGNSPLHF. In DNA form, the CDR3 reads TGTGCCAGCAGCCGAGACAGGGGGAATTCACCCCTCCACTTT.

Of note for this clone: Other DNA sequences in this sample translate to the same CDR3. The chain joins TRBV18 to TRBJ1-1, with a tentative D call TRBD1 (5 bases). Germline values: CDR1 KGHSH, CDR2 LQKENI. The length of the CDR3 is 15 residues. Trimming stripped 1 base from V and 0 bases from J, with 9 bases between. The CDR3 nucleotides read TGTGCCAGCTCACCACTGCAGGGCATGAACACTGAAGCTTTCTTT. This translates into CASSPLQGMNTEAFF.

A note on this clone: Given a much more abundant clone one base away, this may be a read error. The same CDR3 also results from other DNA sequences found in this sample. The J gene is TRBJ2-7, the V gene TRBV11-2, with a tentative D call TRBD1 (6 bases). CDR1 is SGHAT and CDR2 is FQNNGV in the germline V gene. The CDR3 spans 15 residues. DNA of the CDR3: TGTGCCAGCAGCTTAGGTCCAGGGGATTCCTATGAGCAGTACTTC. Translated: CASSLGPGDSYEQYF.

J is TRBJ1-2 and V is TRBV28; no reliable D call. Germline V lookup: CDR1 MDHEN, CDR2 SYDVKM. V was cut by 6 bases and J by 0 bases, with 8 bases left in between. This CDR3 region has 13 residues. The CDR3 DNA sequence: TGTGCCAGCAGGAACGGAGCTAACTATGGCTACACCTTC. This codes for CASRNGANYGYTF.

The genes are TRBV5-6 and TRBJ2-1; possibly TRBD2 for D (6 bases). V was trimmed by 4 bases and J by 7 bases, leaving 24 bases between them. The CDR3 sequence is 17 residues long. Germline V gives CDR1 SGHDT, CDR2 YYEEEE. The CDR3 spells CASSLRSLATGSNEQFF. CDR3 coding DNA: TGTGCCAGCAGCCTTCGAAGTCTAGCGACGGGCAGTAATGAGCAGTTCTTC.

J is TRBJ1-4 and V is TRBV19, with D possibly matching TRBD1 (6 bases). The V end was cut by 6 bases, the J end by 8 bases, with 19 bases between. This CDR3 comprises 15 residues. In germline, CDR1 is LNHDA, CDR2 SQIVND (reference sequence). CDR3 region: CASRRTDSSFEKLFF. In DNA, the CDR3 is TGTGCCAGTAGAAGAACGGACAGCTCCTTCGAAAAACTGTTTTTT.

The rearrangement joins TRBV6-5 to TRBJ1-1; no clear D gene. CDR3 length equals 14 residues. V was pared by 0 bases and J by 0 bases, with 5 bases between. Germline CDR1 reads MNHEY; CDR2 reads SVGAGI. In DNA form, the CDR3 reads TGTGCCAGCAGTTACTCGAGGGTGAACACTGAAGCTTTCTTT. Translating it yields CASSYSRVNTEAFF.